One sample yielded the 25 T cell receptor beta chains listed below, sequenced in a study of blood T cell repertoires in COVID-19 (dated by TCRdb to 2018 to 2020). The protocol used for the library was the immunoSEQ multiplex PCR assay. TCRdb took this table from immuneACCESS and kept in-frame rearrangements with V and J called. Such tables lack part of the clones; where checked against another copy, unresolved V genes explain under half of the gap, and the rest is unexplained. This sample has tens of thousands of clones in its table, and around 79% of those were observed once. 26% of the sample belongs to the ten largest clones. What was sequenced was peripheral blood. The source of these receptors is a man between 60 and 75 years old with active or convalescent COVID-19.

In this sample, this clone turned up once. The chain uses TRBV10-3 and TRBJ1-2; D is perhaps TRBD1 (5 bases). The V end was cut by 4 bases, the J end by 3 bases, with 9 bases between. Germline lookup yields CDR1 ENHRY and CDR2 SYGVKD. The CDR3 runs to 13 residues. The CDR3 here is CAISAWGDYGYTF. Written as DNA, the CDR3 is TGTGCCATCAGTGCTTGGGGGGACTATGGCTACACCTTC.

This chain links TRBV6-5 with TRBJ1-5; 7 bases align to TRBD1. Trimming at V came to 6 bases and at J to 4 bases, leaving 6 bases not matched to a gene. The CDR3 length is 14 residues. CDR1 and CDR2 from the germline V gene are MNHEY and SVGAGI. The CDR3 nucleotides are TGTGCCAGCAGACGCGGACAGGTAAATCAGCCCCAGCATTTT. Translated: CASRRGQVNQPQHF.

The table lists this clone with a few counts. This chain uses TRBV5-4 with TRBJ2-3, with D maybe TRBD1 (5 bases). There are 14 residues in the CDR3. Between the trimmed V and J ends, which lost 7 bases and 1 base, there was a span of 13 bases. The germline gives CDR1 SGHNT, CDR2 YYREEE (reference sequence). The CDR3: CASLQGGRTDTQYF. CDR3 nucleotide sequence: TGTGCCAGCCTCCAGGGCGGCCGCACAGATACGCAGTATTTT. The complete variable domain, with remaining parts taken from reference TRBV5-4 and TRBJ2-3, reads ETGVTQSPTHLIKTRGQQVTLRCSSQSGHNTVSWYQQALGQGPQFIFQYYREEENGRGNFPPRFSGLQFPNYSSELNVNALELDDSALYLCASLQGGRTDTQYFGPGTRLTVL.

The CDR3 loop is CASSLRDSTVGELFF. The CDR3, as DNA: TGTGCCAGCAGCTTAAGGGACAGTACTGTTGGGGAGCTGTTTTTT. This chain connects TRBV7-2 to TRBJ2-2, with 7 bases that match TRBD1. Per germline, CDR1 SGHTA and CDR2 FQGNSA. V lost 2 bases, J lost 8 bases, and 8 bases stayed unmatched. The CDR3 is made up of 15 amino acids.

This chain links TRBV10-3 with TRBJ1-2, with TRBD1 as a possible D gene (5 bases). The V and J ends lost 1 base and 1 base respectively, with 10 bases between them. The length of the CDR3 is 15 residues. Germline values: CDR1 ENHRY, CDR2 SYGVKD. The CDR3 loop is CAISEFLGVNYGYTF. The DNA of the CDR3 is TGTGCCATCAGTGAGTTTCTAGGGGTTAACTATGGCTACACCTTC.

CDR3 DNA sequence: TGTGCCAGCAGCCATCAGGGGCGAAACGAGCAGTACTTC. This translates into CASSHQGRNEQYF. The rearrangement uses TRBV3-1 (or the pseudogene TRBV3-2) and TRBJ2-7; D is perhaps TRBD1 (6 bases). The V and J ends lost 3 bases and 5 bases respectively, with 11 bases between them. This CDR3 is built from 13 residues. Per the germline V gene, CDR1 is LGHDT and CDR2 is YNNKEL (reference sequence).

The rearrangement uses TRBV6-6 and TRBJ1-5; the D gene is possibly TRBD1 (6 bases). Germline assignment: CDR1 MNHNY and CDR2 SVGAGI (reference sequence). This CDR3 is built from 12 residues. Trimming removed 6 bases from V and 4 bases from J, with 7 bases in between. The CDR3 DNA is TGTGCCAGCAGCGACAGGAATCAGCCCCAGCATTTT. Its protein is CASSDRNQPQHF.

The chain is built from TRBV6-5 and TRBJ1-2; TRBD1 aligns across 7 bases. Germline V gives CDR1 MNHEY, CDR2 SVGAGI. Trimming at V came to 2 bases and at J to 7 bases, leaving 10 bases not matched to a gene. The CDR3 is 15 amino acids. The CDR3 DNA follows: TGTGCCAGCAGTTACGTTCAGGGGGAAATGAGTGGCTACACCTTC. Its protein product is CASSYVQGEMSGYTF.

The chain is built from TRBV12-5 and TRBJ2-6; the D is unclear. Germline V CDR1 and CDR2: LGHNT, FRNRAP. The CDR3 is 16 amino acids. V dropped 0 bases and J dropped 0 bases, with 6 bases sitting between them. This CDR3 reads CASGLVTGSGANVLTF. In DNA, the CDR3 is TGTGCTAGTGGTTTGGTAACGGGCTCTGGGGCCAACGTCCTGACTTTC. The variable domain in full, with the rest retrieved from reference TRBV12-5 and TRBJ2-6, is DARVTQTPRHKVTEMGQEVTMRCQPILGHNTVFWYRQTMMQGLELLAYFRNRAPLDDSGMPKDRFSAEMPDATLATLKIQPSEPRDSAVYFCASGLVTGSGANVLTFGAGSRLTVL.

V and J are TRBV6-5 and TRBJ2-7; 10 bases line up with TRBD2. V shed 6 bases and J 0 bases; nucleotides not matched to a gene: 5. CDR3 length equals 15 residues. In germline, CDR1 is MNHEY, CDR2 SVGAGI. The CDR3 nucleotides are TGTGCCAGCAGCTACAGCGGGGGGGCCTCCTACGAGCAGTACTTC. Encoded protein: CASSYSGGASYEQYF.

This clone was seen once. This sequence joins TRBV18 and TRBJ1-1, with TRBD1 matching over 11 bases. This CDR3 is 16 amino acids long. Germline V gives CDR1 KGHSH, CDR2 LQKENI. J lost 11 bases, V lost 5 bases, and 16 bases had no gene match. The CDR3 loop is CASSDLGQGAWTEAFF. CDR3 DNA sequence: TGTGCCAGCTCAGACCTTGGACAGGGGGCGTGGACGGAGGCTTTCTTT.

The CDR3, as DNA: TGTGCCAGCAGTTCCCTTGGGGCAGGGCTGGACACTGAAGCTTTCTTT. Translating gives CASSSLGAGLDTEAFF. This chain links TRBV28 with TRBJ1-1; weak D call: TRBD1 (5 bases). V lost 4 bases, J lost 3 bases, and 18 bases lay in between. Per the germline V gene, CDR1 is MDHEN and CDR2 is SYDVKM. The CDR3 extends over 16 amino acids.

CDR3 sequence reads: CATSRGSPNYGYTF. The CDR3 DNA is TGTGCCACCAGTCGCGGATCTCCGAACTATGGCTACACCTTC. J is TRBJ1-2 and V is TRBV15; no definite D call. The CDR3 has 14 residues. V was trimmed by 6 bases and J by 2 bases, leaving 13 bases between them. In germline, CDR1 is LNHNV, CDR2 YYDKDF (reference sequence).

The chain joins TRBV6-1 to TRBJ1-2; D gene ambiguous. The V end lost 2 bases, the J end lost 0 bases, and 10 bases lay between the germline ends. The germline V gene encodes CDR1 MNHNS and CDR2 SASEGT. The CDR3 loop spans 15 amino acids. The CDR3 is CASSEMVDTNYGYTF. The CDR3 DNA follows: TGTGCCAGCAGTGAAATGGTAGACACTAACTATGGCTACACCTTC.

The J gene is TRBJ1-1, the V gene TRBV19; a weak D match, TRBD1 (6 bases). The CDR3 is 14 residues long. The V gene lost 8 bases and the J gene lost 0 bases, with 13 bases spanning the gap. The germline CDR1 and CDR2 sequences are LNHDA and SQIVND (reference sequence). The CDR3 here is CASGVGGLNTEAFF. The CDR3 region has the DNA TGTGCCAGTGGGGTAGGGGGTTTGAACACTGAAGCTTTCTTT.

The rearrangement uses TRBV10-1 and TRBJ2-5; no clear D. This CDR3 has 11 residues. Germline loops: CDR1 WNHNN, CDR2 SYGVQD (reference sequence). V was clipped by 8 bases and J by 3 bases, with 7 bases between them. CDR3 loop: CASGLEETQYF. CDR3 nucleotides: TGCGCCAGCGGCCTAGAAGAGACCCAGTACTTC.

This sequence joins TRBV7-2 and TRBJ2-7, with 7 bases identical to TRBD1. Germline CDR1 reads SGHTA; CDR2 reads FQGNSA. CDR3 length equals 15 residues. With V trimmed by 1 base and J by 3 bases, 6 bases remained unmatched. The CDR3 DNA sequence: TGTGCCAGCAGCTTAGTAGGGACAGATGGCTACGAGCAGTACTTC. Its protein product is CASSLVGTDGYEQYF.

The rearrangement joins TRBV5-6 to TRBJ1-2; the D is unclear. The CDR3 consists of 14 residues. Germline V gives CDR1 SGHDT, CDR2 YYEEEE. Deletions cut 0 bases from V and 4 bases from J, with 10 bases between. The CDR3 is CASSLGAGVYGYTF. In nucleotides, the CDR3 is TGTGCCAGCAGCTTGGGGGCGGGAGTCTATGGCTACACCTTC.

The V gene is TRBV9, the J gene TRBJ1-1, with 7 bases identical to TRBD1. The V segment lost 0 bases and the J segment 4 bases; nucleotides outside the gene matches: 3. The CDR3 runs to 14 residues. Germline CDR1 and CDR2: SGDLS and YYNGEE. CDR3 residues: CASSVAQGGTEAFF. The CDR3 DNA is TGTGCCAGCAGCGTAGCGCAGGGGGGCACTGAAGCTTTCTTT.

This clone was observed a handful of times. This chain links TRBV24-1 with TRBJ1-5; TRBD1 matches 9 bases. Trimming at V came to 9 bases and at J to 6 bases, leaving 17 bases not matched to a gene. Germline CDR1 KGHDR, CDR2 SFDVKD. This CDR3 comprises 17 residues. As DNA, the CDR3 is TGTGCCACCGCCTGGACAGGGGAGGTTTTATTGCGTCAGCCCCAGCATTTT. Translated: CATAWTGEVLLRQPQHF.

The rearrangement uses TRBV12-3 or TRBV12-4 and TRBJ1-1, with D unresolved. V was cut by 3 bases and J by 6 bases, with 5 bases left in between. This CDR3 spans 11 amino acids. CDR3 in amino acids: CASSFTAEAFF. The CDR3 DNA reads as TGTGCCAGCAGTTTCACAGCTGAAGCTTTCTTT.

The chain recombines TRBV18 with TRBJ1-2, with D possibly TRBD1 on 5 matching bases. Germline CDR1 KGHSH, CDR2 LQKENI. This CDR3 contains 13 residues. V shed 6 bases and J shed 0 bases, with 8 bases lying between them. DNA for the CDR3: TGTGCCAGCTCCCCCAGGGCTAACTATGGCTACACCTTC. Protein sequence: CASSPRANYGYTF.

The rearrangement links TRBV5-1 to TRBJ2-7; TRBD2 might be the D (6 bases). V was shortened by 3 bases and J by 1 base, with 14 bases between the two germline ends. Germline V CDR1 and CDR2: SGHRS, YFSETQ. CDR3 size: 15 residues. The CDR3, as DNA: TGCGCCAGCAGCTCGGGGGACGGAAGGTCCTACGAGCAGTACTTC. Translated: CASSSGDGRSYEQYF.

This chain connects TRBV14 to TRBJ1-2; D is perhaps TRBD1 (6 bases). The germline V and J ends were trimmed by 1 base and 4 bases, with 16 bases remaining between them. This CDR3 has 16 residues. Germline V gene data show CDR1 as SGHDN and CDR2 as FVKESK. The CDR3 region has the DNA TGTGCCAGCAGCCAAGCCCTGAGCAGGGGTAGCTATGGCTACACCTTC. As protein: CASSQALSRGSYGYTF. Complete variable domain (other parts from reference TRBV14 and TRBJ1-2): EAGVTQFPSHSVIEKGQTVTLRCDPISGHDNLYWYRRVMGKEIKFLLHFVKESKQDESGMPNNRFLAERTGGTYSTLKVQPAELEDSGVYFCASSQALSRGSYGYTFGSGTRLTVV.

This clone was seen a handful of times. The gene calls are TRBV5-4 and TRBJ2-5; 8 bases fit TRBD1. The CDR3 sequence is 13 residues long. Trimming removed 4 bases from V and 2 bases from J; junction bases left unmatched: 1. CDR1 is SGHNT and CDR2 is YYREEE in the germline V gene (reference sequence). In DNA form, the CDR3 reads TGTGCCAGCAGCCGACAGGGGCAAGAGACCCAGTACTTC. It yields the protein CASSRQGQETQYF. Full variable domain (remainder filled in from reference TRBV5-4 and TRBJ2-5): ETGVTQSPTHLIKTRGQQVTLRCSSQSGHNTVSWYQQALGQGPQFIFQYYREEENGRGNFPPRFSGLQFPNYSSELNVNALELDDSALYLCASSRQGQETQYFGPGTRLLVL.